These T cell receptor beta chains were read from a single sample in a study of blood T cell repertoires in COVID-19. The table came from immunoSEQ multiplex PCR; TCRdb's copy has only in-frame clones and leaves some out. The sample yields under 75,000 clones, approximately 81% seen once. Sequencing used peripheral blood. These receptors were obtained from a man between 60 and 75 years old with COVID-19, enrolled during active disease. CDR3s include the opening cysteine and the closing phenylalanine or tryptophan. Each record gives: V gene, CDR3 protein.

TRBV6-1,CASSALPGQGSNEQFF
TRBV2,CASSRTGGFGELFF
TRBV7-2,CASSHGTGGEGYGYTF
TRBV6-5,CAARRGVNTGELFF
TRBV2,CASRVAIEETQYF
TRBV19,CASSIDQGRATDTQYF
TRBV5-1,CASSQGTGNQPQHF
TRBV24-1,CATSGSGTAQETQYF
TRBV28,CASSLFRQGASEQYF
TRBV6-5,CASSFRGSSYEQYF
TRBV28,CASSPRDRGVDQPQHF
TRBV5-4,CASSLLGSSYNEQFF
TRBV6-5,CAEDRGSKSNQPQHF
TRBV7-6,CASSSRSQGIPLHF
TRBV18,CASSSEFGYTF
TRBV5-1,CASSRGGTPPEQYF
TRBV10-3,CAISSTDRVVGQPQHF
TRBV5-1,CASQGTSGEVKETQYF
TRBV29-1,CSVLPDRTGNTIYF
TRBV15,CATSRYKTGGSSPLHF